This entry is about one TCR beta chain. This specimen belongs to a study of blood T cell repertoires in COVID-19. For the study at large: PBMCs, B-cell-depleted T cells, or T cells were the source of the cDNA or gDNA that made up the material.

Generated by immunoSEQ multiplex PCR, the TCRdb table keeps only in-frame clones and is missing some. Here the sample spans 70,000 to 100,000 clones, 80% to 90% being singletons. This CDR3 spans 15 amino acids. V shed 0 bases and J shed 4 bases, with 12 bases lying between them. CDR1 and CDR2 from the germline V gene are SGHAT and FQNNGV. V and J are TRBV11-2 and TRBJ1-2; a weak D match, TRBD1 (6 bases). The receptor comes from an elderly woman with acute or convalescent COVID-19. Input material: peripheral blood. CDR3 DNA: TGTGCCAGCAGCTTAGATTCGGGGACACCCTATGGCTACACCTTC. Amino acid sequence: CASSLDSGTPYGYTF.